The next 15 T cell receptor beta chains were all read from a single sample in a study of cytomegalovirus exposure and HLA in healthy donors. Researchers ran the PCR with 60 Vbeta and 13 Jbeta primers. Clones were read by immunoSEQ multiplex PCR, and TCRdb kept only the in-frame ones, dropping some. The sample lists 200,000 or so clones, 75% to 80% occurring once. The sample was PBMCs. The receptors were sampled from a woman in her twenties or thirties in good health and CMV-seropositive.

The chain employs TRBV5-1 and TRBJ1-1, with 9 positions matching TRBD1. The CDR3 has 14 residues. CDR1 and CDR2 from the germline V gene are SGHRS and YFSETQ. Losses at the gene ends were 4 bases for V and 4 bases for J; bases not matched to a gene: 5. CDR3 nucleotides: TGCGCCAGCAGCCCACAACAGGGGGCCACTGAAGCTTTCTTT. This codes for CASSPQQGATEAFF.

The genes are TRBV29-1 and TRBJ1-2; 8 positions match TRBD1. V gave up 4 bases and J gave up 8 bases; unmatched junction bases: 3. CDR1 is SQVTM and CDR2 is ANQGSEA in the germline V gene. This CDR3 has 11 amino acids. CDR3 bases: TGCAGCGTTGCAGGGGGCGCGGGCTACACCTTC. The encoded protein is CSVAGGAGYTF.

V usage is TRBV7-2 and J usage is TRBJ1-5, with a weak D call TRBD1 (5 bases). The V end was cut by 1 base, the J end by 5 bases, with 12 bases between. The germline V gene has CDR1 SGHTA and CDR2 FQGNSA. The CDR3 spans 15 residues. The CDR3 spells CASSLGAGGDQPQHF. CDR3 in DNA: TGTGCCAGCAGCTTAGGGGCGGGAGGGGATCAGCCCCAGCATTTT.

This clone was recorded a few times. V is TRBV30 and J is TRBJ1-2, with 11 nucleotides matching TRBD1. This CDR3 is built from 17 residues. Unmatched junction bases numbered 14, after V lost 3 bases and J lost 5 bases. Germline V gene data show CDR1 as GTSNPN and CDR2 as SVGIG (reference sequence). This CDR3 is CAWRPHPRDRGGYGYTF. The CDR3 DNA sequence: TGTGCCTGGAGGCCACATCCCCGGGACAGGGGGGGGTATGGCTACACCTTC. Drawing the rest from reference TRBV30 and TRBJ1-2, the complete variable domain is SQTIHQWPATLVQPVGSPLSLECTVEGTSNPNLYWYRQAAGRGLQLLFYSVGIGQISSEVPQNLSASRPQDRQFILSSKKLLLSDSGFYLCAWRPHPRDRGGYGYTFGSGTRLTVV.

J is TRBJ1-6 and V is TRBV6-1; a possible D gene is TRBD1 (5 bases). This CDR3 contains 14 residues. Germline lookup yields CDR1 MNHNS and CDR2 SASEGT. V lost 3 bases and J lost 6, with 9 bases in between. The CDR3 loop reads CASSDPRANSPLHF. The CDR3 nucleotides read TGTGCCAGCAGTGATCCCAGGGCTAATTCACCCCTCCACTTT.

V usage is TRBV5-6 and J usage is TRBJ1-1; TRBD1 matches at 9 bases. The CDR3 has 18 residues. V dropped 3 bases and J dropped 2; count of bases not matched to a gene: 14. CDR1 and CDR2 from the germline V gene are SGHDT and YYEEEE. CDR3 coding DNA: TGTGCCAGCAGCTGGGGGACAGGGCAGGCGGGAAGAAACACTGAAGCTTTCTTT. Its translation: CASSWGTGQAGRNTEAFF.

The J gene is TRBJ2-7, the V gene TRBV18; the D is unclear. Trimming took 5 bases from V and 0 from J, leaving 8 bases between them. The germline gives CDR1 KGHSH, CDR2 LQKENI. The CDR3 consists of 13 residues. The CDR3 loop reads CASSNSPSYEQYF. The CDR3 region has the DNA TGTGCCAGCTCAAACAGTCCCTCCTACGAGCAGTACTTC.

This clone was observed a single time. The rearrangement joins TRBV28 to TRBJ2-5; TRBD2 aligns across 7 bases. V was pared by 2 bases and J by 5 bases, with 11 bases of the junction left unmatched. CDR1 is MDHEN, CDR2 SYDVKM, per germline. This CDR3 spans 16 amino acids. The chain's CDR3 is CASSLGKGLFGETQYF. The CDR3 DNA follows: TGTGCCAGCAGTTTAGGGAAGGGACTATTCGGGGAGACCCAGTACTTC.

This clone occurred a few times. The chain links TRBV18 to TRBJ2-7, with TRBD1 matching 7 bases. Germline CDR1 reads KGHSH; CDR2 reads LQKENI. V was pared by 3 bases and J by 2 bases, with 1 base of the junction left unmatched. The CDR3 totals 13 residues. CDR3 nucleotides: TGTGCCAGCTCACCCGGGACAGCCTACGAGCAGTACTTC. Its protein product is CASSPGTAYEQYF.

V and J are TRBV6-5 and TRBJ2-5, with D perhaps matching TRBD1 (6 bases). This CDR3 contains 14 residues. Trimming stripped 5 bases from V and 11 bases from J, with 21 bases between. Germline lookup yields CDR1 MNHEY and CDR2 SVGAGI. CDR3 loop: CASSIAQQGSEQYF. In DNA form, the CDR3 reads TGTGCCAGCAGTATAGCCCAACAGGGATCAGAGCAGTACTTC.

This chain joins TRBV19 and TRBJ2-1, with 7 positions matching TRBD1. This CDR3 comprises 18 residues. V was pared by 5 bases and J by 0 bases, with 13 bases of the junction left unmatched. Looked up from germline, CDR1 is LNHDA and CDR2 is SQIVND (reference sequence). The CDR3 here is CASSSGWTGGSSYNEQFF. The CDR3 DNA reads TGTGCCAGTAGTTCCGGATGGACAGGAGGTTCCTCCTACAATGAGCAGTTCTTC.

This clone was counted between two and nine times. The chain joins TRBV27 to TRBJ2-5; 10 bases fit TRBD2. V was clipped by 0 bases and J by 5 bases; unmatched bases: 6. The CDR3 runs to 16 residues. Germline loops: CDR1 MNHEY, CDR2 SMNVEV (reference sequence). CDR3 loop: CASSLSPSGRWETQYF. The DNA of the CDR3 is TGTGCCAGCAGTTTATCTCCTAGCGGGAGATGGGAGACCCAGTACTTC.

CDR3 sequence reads: CASHGEPYEQYF. The CDR3 DNA sequence: TGTGCCTCACACGGGGAACCCTACGAGCAGTACTTC. The V gene is TRBV2, the J gene TRBJ2-7; TRBD2 is a possible D gene (5 bases). This CDR3 spans 12 amino acids. Germline loops: CDR1 SNHLY, CDR2 FYNNEI. V lost 11 bases and J 2 bases, leaving 13 bases between the germline ends.

The V gene is TRBV19, the J gene TRBJ2-7; 8 bases align to TRBD2. This CDR3 comprises 14 residues. Germline V lookup: CDR1 LNHDA, CDR2 SQIVND (reference sequence). V was pared by 3 bases and J by 4 bases, with 5 bases of the junction left unmatched. The CDR3 protein is CASSILRGAYEQYF. CDR3 nucleotides: TGTGCCAGTAGTATTTTGCGGGGGGCGTACGAGCAGTACTTC.

As DNA, the CDR3 is TGTGCCAGCAGTGAAGGAGAATCACCCCTCCACTTT. Translation: CASSEGESPLHF. The chain employs TRBV6-1 and TRBJ1-6, with D unresolved. The germline V and J ends were trimmed by 1 base and 10 bases, with 5 bases remaining between them. Germline loops: CDR1 MNHNS, CDR2 SASEGT. The CDR3 is 12 amino acids.